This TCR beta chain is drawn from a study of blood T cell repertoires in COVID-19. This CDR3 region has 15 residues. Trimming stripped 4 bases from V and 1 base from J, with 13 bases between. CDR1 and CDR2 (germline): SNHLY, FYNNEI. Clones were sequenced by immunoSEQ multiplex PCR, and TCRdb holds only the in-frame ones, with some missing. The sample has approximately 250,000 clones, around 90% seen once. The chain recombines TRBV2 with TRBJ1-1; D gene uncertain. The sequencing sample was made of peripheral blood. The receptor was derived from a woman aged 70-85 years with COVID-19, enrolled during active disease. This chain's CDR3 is CASSGAFRKNTEAFF. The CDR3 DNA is TGTGCCAGCAGTGGGGCCTTCAGAAAGAACACTGAAGCTTTCTTT.